A selection of T cell receptor beta chains follows, all from one sample in a study of T cell responses to AZD1222 COVID-19 vaccine. Data came from immunoSEQ multiplex PCR; TCRdb stores just in-frame clones and leaves some out. Among 150,000 to 200,000 clones listed, around 90% were seen once. The sample was peripheral blood, taken 28 days after the second AZD1222 dose. These receptors came from an adult who received the AZD1222 COVID-19 vaccine. Each CDR3 is given with its conserved first and last residue. D genes are given only for firm matches. The size field is filled for only some rows; it gives once, few, many or a size class.

V gene	D gene	CDR3 length	J gene	clone size	CDR3 protein	CDR3 DNA
TRBV5-1	.	18	TRBJ2-5	.	CASSPGLSRARREETQYF	TGCGCCAGCAGCCCCGGTTTGTCGCGGGCTAGGCGGGAAGAGACCCAGTACTTC
TRBV28	.	14	TRBJ1-2	.	CASSLEQLNYGYTF	TGTGCCAGCAGTTTGGAACAGCTTAACTATGGCTACACCTTC
TRBV7-2	TRBD2	15	TRBJ2-1	.	CASSLGGTTNNEQFF	TGTGCCAGCAGCTTAGGTGGGACTACAAACAATGAGCAGTTCTTC
TRBV11-3	TRBD1	14	TRBJ2-7	.	CASSLLRTGLDQYF	TGTGCCAGCAGCCTTCTTAGGACAGGGCTCGACCAGTACTTC
TRBV19	TRBD2	18	TRBJ2-6	.	CASSLFGSGSSGANVLTF	TGTGCCAGTAGTCTTTTTGGAAGCGGGAGCTCTGGGGCCAACGTCCTGACTTTC
TRBV19	.	13	TRBJ2-3	.	CASSQAFTDTQYF	TGTGCCAGTAGCCAGGCGTTCACAGATACGCAGTATTTT
TRBV9	.	15	TRBJ2-5	.	CASSVEPTVQETQYF	TGTGCCAGCAGCGTAGAACCGACAGTTCAAGAGACCCAGTACTTC
TRBV4-2	.	15	TRBJ1-1	.	CASSQVSHPNTEAFF	TGTGCCAGCAGCCAAGTATCACACCCGAACACTGAAGCTTTCTTT
TRBV6-5	TRBD1	15	TRBJ2-7	.	CASSYSGQGAYEQYF	TGTGCCAGCAGTTACTCCGGACAGGGGGCCTACGAGCAGTACTTC
TRBV7-3	.	16	TRBJ2-4	.	CASSPSGLGARDIQYF	TGTGCCAGCAGCCCCAGCGGCCTGGGGGCGAGGGACATTCAGTACTTC
TRBV6-5	.	16	TRBJ1-2	.	CASSYIVLERVFGYTF	TGTGCCAGCAGTTACATCGTACTCGAAAGGGTTTTTGGCTACACCTTC
TRBV19	.	15	TRBJ2-3	.	CASSPGTPSTDTQYF	TGTGCCAGTAGCCCCGGGACACCAAGCACAGATACGCAGTATTTT
TRBV11-3	TRBD1	13	TRBJ1-1	.	CASSLDRGSEAFF	TGTGCCAGCAGCTTAGACAGGGGGTCTGAAGCTTTCTTT
TRBV7-9	.	18	TRBJ2-6	.	CASSLGPRAGRGANVLTF	TGTGCCAGCAGCTTAGGCCCCCGGGCAGGGAGAGGGGCCAACGTCCTGACTTTC
TRBV6-5	.	14	TRBJ2-1	.	CASSFPNRDNEQFF	TGTGCCAGCAGTTTCCCGAACCGTGACAATGAGCAGTTCTTC
TRBV19	TRBD1	13	TRBJ2-7	.	CASTGGPSYEQYF	TGTGCCAGTACAGGGGGTCCCTCCTACGAGCAGTACTTC
TRBV19	.	15	TRBJ2-7	.	CASSITGTSTYEQYF	TGTGCCAGTAGTATCACGGGGACATCTACCTACGAGCAGTACTTC
TRBV19	TRBD1	14	TRBJ2-2	.	CATQQGIYAGELFF	TGTGCCACTCAACAGGGGATCTACGCCGGGGAGCTGTTTTTT
TRBV4-2	TRBD2	16	TRBJ2-5	.	CASSPGTSGPEETQYF	TGTGCCAGCAGCCCGGGGACTAGCGGGCCAGAAGAGACCCAGTACTTC
TRBV7-2	TRBD2	16	TRBJ2-1	.	CASSRSGRAGNNEQFF	TGTGCCAGCAGCCGTAGCGGGAGGGCCGGAAACAATGAGCAGTTCTTC
TRBV19	.	12	TRBJ1-4	.	CASSSSEEKLFF	TGTGCCAGTAGTAGCTCAGAGGAAAAACTGTTTTTT
TRBV12-5	.	14	TRBJ2-2	.	CASGLGSGIGELFF	TGTGCTAGTGGTTTGGGCTCGGGGATCGGGGAGCTGTTTTTT
TRBV27	.	13	TRBJ2-7	.	CASSQAHLYEQYF	TGTGCCAGCAGTCAGGCACACCTCTACGAGCAGTACTTC
TRBV28	TRBD2	16	TRBJ2-3	.	CASSPSAGGRADTQYF	TGTGCCAGCAGTCCCTCAGCGGGAGGGCGGGCAGATACGCAGTATTTT
TRBV5-1	.	13	TRBJ2-5	.	CASSSGDLSSQYF	TGCGCCAGCAGCTCAGGGGACCTTTCTAGCCAGTACTTC
TRBV7-2	TRBD2	15	TRBJ2-7	.	CASSFGAGGTYEQYF	TGTGCCAGCAGCTTTGGGGCGGGAGGAACCTACGAGCAGTACTTC
TRBV9	.	15	TRBJ2-1	.	CASSGRSSSYNEQFF	TGTGCCAGCAGCGGCAGGTCCTCCTCCTACAATGAGCAGTTCTTC
TRBV12-3/TRBV12-4	.	12	TRBJ2-3	.	CASSLVGDTQYF	TGTGCCAGCAGTTTAGTGGGAGATACGCAGTATTTT
TRBV9	TRBD2	17	TRBJ2-4	.	CASSVEEDGRLRNIQYF	TGTGCCAGCAGCGTAGAAGAAGACGGGAGGTTGCGAAACATTCAGTACTTC
TRBV9	TRBD2	13	TRBJ2-5	once	CASSPGLAETQYF	TGTGCCAGCAGCCCGGGACTAGCAGAGACCCAGTACTTC
TRBV4-2	TRBD1	16	TRBJ1-5	.	CASSRDRDQSNQPQHF	TGTGCCAGCAGCCGGGACAGGGACCAAAGCAATCAGCCCCAGCATTTT
TRBV2	.	13	TRBJ1-1	.	CASGASLHTEAFF	TGTGCCAGCGGAGCTTCCTTGCACACTGAAGCTTTCTTT
TRBV7-2	TRBD2	15	TRBJ2-3	.	CASSALAGGTDTQYF	TGTGCCAGCAGCGCCTTAGCGGGGGGTACAGATACGCAGTATTTT
TRBV5-6	TRBD1	15	TRBJ1-6	.	CASSLPPDRDSPLHF	TGTGCCAGCAGCTTGCCCCCGGACAGGGATTCACCCCTCCACTTT
TRBV19	TRBD1	18	TRBJ2-3	once	CASSVRLTGGRRTDTQYF	TGTGCCAGTAGTGTTCGGCTCACAGGGGGCCGTCGCACAGATACGCAGTATTTT
TRBV7-8	.	12	TRBJ2-5	.	CASSKLEETQYF	TGTGCCAGCAGCAAACTTGAGGAGACCCAGTACTTC
TRBV15	.	15	TRBJ2-7	.	CATSRARQSPHEQYF	TGTGCCACCAGCAGAGCGCGTCAGAGCCCCCATGAGCAGTACTTC
TRBV7-3	.	14	TRBJ2-5	.	CASSLQGREETQYF	TGTGCCAGCAGCTTACAGGGGCGGGAAGAGACCCAGTACTTC
TRBV19	.	13	TRBJ1-3	.	CASSISSGNTIYF	TGTGCCAGTAGTATTAGCAGCGGAAACACCATATATTTT
TRBV28	TRBD1	12	TRBJ2-1	.	CASSLGTGGQFF	TGTGCCAGCAGTTTGGGGACAGGGGGACAGTTCTTC
TRBV9	.	12	TRBJ2-3	.	CASSPLAGTQYF	TGTGCCAGCAGCCCCCTGGCGGGTACGCAGTATTTT
TRBV30	.	15	TRBJ1-6	.	CAWSAREGHNSPLHF	TGTGCCTGGAGTGCCAGGGAAGGCCACAATTCACCCCTCCACTTT
TRBV7-3	TRBD2	15	TRBJ2-1	once	CASSQTSGVYNEQFF	TGTGCCAGCAGCCAGACTAGCGGAGTGTACAATGAGCAGTTCTTC
TRBV27	.	13	TRBJ2-2	.	CASTHGNTGELFF	TGTGCCAGCACGCATGGGAACACCGGGGAGCTGTTTTTT
TRBV19	.	15	TRBJ2-1	.	CASSPRRGSYNEQFF	TGTGCCAGTAGCCCCCGGCGGGGCTCCTACAATGAGCAGTTCTTC
TRBV19	.	14	TRBJ2-2	few	CASSMVHLTGELFF	TGTGCCAGTAGTATGGTTCACCTTACCGGGGAGCTGTTTTTT
TRBV7-2	.	16	TRBJ1-4	few	CASSPRDARLDEKLFF	TGTGCCAGCAGCCCTAGGGACGCGCGGTTGGACGAAAAACTGTTTTTT
TRBV28	TRBD2	16	TRBJ2-7	.	CASSLPGGTSGSVWYF	TGTGCCAGCAGTTTACCCGGGGGGACTAGCGGGAGCGTTTGGTACTTC
TRBV18	.	16	TRBJ1-4	.	CASSPGPGTGNEKLFF	TGTGCCAGCTCACCAGGTCCCGGGACGGGTAATGAAAAACTGTTTTTT
TRBV11-3	.	14	TRBJ1-3	.	CASSSRWGEDTIYF	TGTGCCAGCAGCTCCCGATGGGGTGAGGACACCATATATTTT
TRBV5-1	TRBD2	15	TRBJ2-1	.	CASSTLAGVSNEQFF	TGCGCCAGCAGCACCCTAGCGGGAGTCAGCAATGAGCAGTTCTTC
TRBV5-4	.	15	TRBJ1-3	.	CASSLDGFSGNTIYF	TGTGCCAGCAGCTTGGACGGGTTCTCTGGAAACACCATATATTTT
TRBV10-1	.	13	TRBJ2-7	.	CASSDPGDSEQYF	TGCGCCAGCAGTGACCCGGGGGACTCCGAGCAGTACTTC
TRBV24-1	.	13	TRBJ1-2	.	CATSAGGADGYTF	TGTGCCACCAGTGCGGGGGGCGCGGATGGCTACACCTTC
TRBV7-3	TRBD2	18	TRBJ2-3	.	CASSVGTSGSRSTDTQYF	TGTGCCAGCAGCGTAGGTACTAGCGGGAGCCGTAGCACAGATACGCAGTATTTT
TRBV7-2	TRBD1	15	TRBJ2-5	.	CASRSGTGGPETQYF	TGTGCCAGCAGGTCCGGGACAGGGGGCCCGGAGACCCAGTACTTC
TRBV6-5	.	16	TRBJ2-4	.	CASSYVRGVGKNIQYF	TGTGCCAGCAGTTATGTACGAGGAGTGGGGAAAAACATTCAGTACTTC
TRBV7-2	TRBD1	16	TRBJ1-2	.	CASSLMGTGGGYGYTF	TGTGCCAGCAGCCTCATGGGGACAGGGGGTGGCTATGGCTACACCTTC